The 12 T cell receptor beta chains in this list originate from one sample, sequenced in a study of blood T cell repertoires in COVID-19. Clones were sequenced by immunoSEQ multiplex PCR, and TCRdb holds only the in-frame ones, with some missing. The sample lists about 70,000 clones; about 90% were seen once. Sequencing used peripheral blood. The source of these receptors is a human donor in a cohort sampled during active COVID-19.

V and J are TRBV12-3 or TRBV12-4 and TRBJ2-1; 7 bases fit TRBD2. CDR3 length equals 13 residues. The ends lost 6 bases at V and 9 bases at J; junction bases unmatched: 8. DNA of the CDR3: TGTGCCAGCAGCCTAGGACTAGAGAGTGAGCAGTTCTTC. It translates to CASSLGLESEQFF.

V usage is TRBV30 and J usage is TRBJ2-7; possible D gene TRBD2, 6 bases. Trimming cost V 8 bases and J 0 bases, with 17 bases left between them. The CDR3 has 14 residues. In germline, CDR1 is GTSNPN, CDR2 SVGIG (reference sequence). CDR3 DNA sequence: TGTGCCGGAAGCAGCGGGCAGAGCTCCTACGAGCAGTACTTC. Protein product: CAGSSGQSSYEQYF.

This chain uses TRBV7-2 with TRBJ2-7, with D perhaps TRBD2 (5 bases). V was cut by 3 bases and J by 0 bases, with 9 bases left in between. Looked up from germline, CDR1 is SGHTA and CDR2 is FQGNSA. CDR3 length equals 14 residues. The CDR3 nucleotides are TGTGCCAGCAGCTTGGCGGGTCCCTCCTACGAGCAGTACTTC. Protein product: CASSLAGPSYEQYF.

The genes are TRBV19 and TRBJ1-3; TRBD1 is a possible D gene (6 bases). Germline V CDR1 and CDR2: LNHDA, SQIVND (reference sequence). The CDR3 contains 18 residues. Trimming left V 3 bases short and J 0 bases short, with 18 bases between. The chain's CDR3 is CASSIRSGQSFSGNTIYF. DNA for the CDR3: TGTGCCAGTAGTATCAGATCAGGACAGTCCTTCTCTGGAAACACCATATATTTT.

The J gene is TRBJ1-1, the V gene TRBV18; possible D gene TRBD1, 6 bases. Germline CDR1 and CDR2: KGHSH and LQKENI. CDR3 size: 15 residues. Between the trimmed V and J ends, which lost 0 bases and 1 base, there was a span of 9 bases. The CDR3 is CASSPPGTTNTEAFF. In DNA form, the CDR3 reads TGTGCCAGCTCACCACCGGGGACAACGAACACTGAAGCTTTCTTT.

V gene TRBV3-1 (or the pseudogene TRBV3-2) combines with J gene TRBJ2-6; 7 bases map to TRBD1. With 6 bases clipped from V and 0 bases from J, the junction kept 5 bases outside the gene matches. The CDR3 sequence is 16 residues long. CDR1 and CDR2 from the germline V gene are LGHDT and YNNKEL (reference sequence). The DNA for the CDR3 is TGTGCCAGCAGTCCGGACAGGCCCTCTGGGGCCAACGTCCTGACTTTC. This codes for CASSPDRPSGANVLTF.

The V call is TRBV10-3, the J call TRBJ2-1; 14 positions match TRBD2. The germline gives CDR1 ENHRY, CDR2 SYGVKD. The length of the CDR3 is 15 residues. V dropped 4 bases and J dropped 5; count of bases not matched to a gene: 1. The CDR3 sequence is CAISGTSGGNNEQFF. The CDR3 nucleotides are TGTGCCATCAGTGGGACTAGCGGGGGGAACAATGAGCAGTTCTTC.

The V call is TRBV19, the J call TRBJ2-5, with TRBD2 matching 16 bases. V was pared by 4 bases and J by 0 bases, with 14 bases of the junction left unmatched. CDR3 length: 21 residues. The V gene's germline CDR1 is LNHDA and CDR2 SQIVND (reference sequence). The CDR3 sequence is CASSTGLPTGLAGGYQETQYF. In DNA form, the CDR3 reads TGTGCCAGTAGTACCGGGCTTCCAACGGGACTAGCGGGGGGGTACCAAGAGACCCAGTACTTC.

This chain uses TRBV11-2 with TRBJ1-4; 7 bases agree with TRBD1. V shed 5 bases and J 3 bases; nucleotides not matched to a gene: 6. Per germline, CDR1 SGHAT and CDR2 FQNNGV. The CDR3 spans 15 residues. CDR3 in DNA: TGTGCCAGCAGCACCACAGGGGCTCCTAATGAAAAACTGTTTTTT. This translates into CASSTTGAPNEKLFF.

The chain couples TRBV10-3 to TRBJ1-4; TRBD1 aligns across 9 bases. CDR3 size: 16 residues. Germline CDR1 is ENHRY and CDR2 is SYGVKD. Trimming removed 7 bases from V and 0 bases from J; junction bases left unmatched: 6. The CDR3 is CAIKADRGTTNEKLFF. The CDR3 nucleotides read TGTGCCATCAAGGCAGACAGGGGGACAACTAATGAAAAACTGTTTTTT.

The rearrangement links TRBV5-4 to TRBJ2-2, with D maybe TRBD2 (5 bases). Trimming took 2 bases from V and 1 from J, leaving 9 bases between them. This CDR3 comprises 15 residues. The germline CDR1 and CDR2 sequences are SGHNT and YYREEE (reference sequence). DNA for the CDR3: TGTGCCAGCAGCTTTGCCCGGGGGAACACCGGGGAGCTGTTTTTT. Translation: CASSFARGNTGELFF. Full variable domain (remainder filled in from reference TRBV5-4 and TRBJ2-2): ETGVTQSPTHLIKTRGQQVTLRCSSQSGHNTVSWYQQALGQGPQFIFQYYREEENGRGNFPPRFSGLQFPNYSSELNVNALELDDSALYLCASSFARGNTGELFFGEGSRLTVL.

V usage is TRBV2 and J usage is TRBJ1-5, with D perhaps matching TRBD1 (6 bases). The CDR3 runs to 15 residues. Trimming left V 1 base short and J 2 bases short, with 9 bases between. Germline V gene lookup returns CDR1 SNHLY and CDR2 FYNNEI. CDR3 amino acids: CASSEDRVGNQPQHF. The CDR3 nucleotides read TGTGCCAGCAGTGAAGACAGGGTTGGCAATCAGCCCCAGCATTTT.